This T cell receptor beta chain was sequenced during a study of T cells in Graves' hyperthyroidism and ophthalmopathy. Amplification targeted TCR beta CDR3 regions from RNA transcripts. The HTBI primer set served for first-round RT-PCR of the TCR CDR3. TCRdb called the multiplex PCR reads again in MiXCR, with one record for every CDR3 protein. Of about 640,000 distinct CDR3 sequences listed, more than 20% are singletons. Patients having uncontrolled infection, another autoimmune disease, pregnancy or lactation were not included. Germline CDR1 reads SGHVS; CDR2 reads FNYEAQ. The CDR3 covers 15 residues. V was clipped by 3 bases and J by 2 bases, with 11 bases between them. Whole-study results and caveats: Blood held most thyroid clonotypes expanded above 0.001 frequency.

In the case of this clonotype: Its cognate antigen is unknown.

The sequenced material came from blood. V usage is TRBV7-6 and J usage is TRBJ1-3, with no clear D. This receptor was identified in a man aged 25-45 years with Graves' ophthalmopathy. The CDR3 reads CASSFSPQTGNTIYF. CDR3 in DNA: TGTGCCAGCAGCTTTAGTCCCCAGACTGGAAACACCATATATTTT. The full variable domain, rest sourced from reference TRBV7-6 and TRBJ1-3, is GAGVSQSPRYKVTKRGQDVALRCDPISGHVSLYWYRQALGQGPEFLTYFNYEAQQDKSGLPNDRFSAERPEGSISTLTIQRTEQRDSAMYRCASSFSPQTGNTIYFGEGSWLTVV.